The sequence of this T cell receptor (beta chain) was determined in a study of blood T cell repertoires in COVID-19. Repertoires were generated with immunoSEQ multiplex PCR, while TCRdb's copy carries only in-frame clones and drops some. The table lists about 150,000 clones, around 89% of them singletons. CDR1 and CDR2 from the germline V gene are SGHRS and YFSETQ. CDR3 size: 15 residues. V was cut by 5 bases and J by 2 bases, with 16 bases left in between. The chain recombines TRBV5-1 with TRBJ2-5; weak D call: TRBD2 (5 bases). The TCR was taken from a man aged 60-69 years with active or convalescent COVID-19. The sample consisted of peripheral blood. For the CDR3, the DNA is TGCGCCAGCAGTGGGTTAGCGAGTGGTCAAGAGACCCAGTACTTC. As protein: CASSGLASGQETQYF.